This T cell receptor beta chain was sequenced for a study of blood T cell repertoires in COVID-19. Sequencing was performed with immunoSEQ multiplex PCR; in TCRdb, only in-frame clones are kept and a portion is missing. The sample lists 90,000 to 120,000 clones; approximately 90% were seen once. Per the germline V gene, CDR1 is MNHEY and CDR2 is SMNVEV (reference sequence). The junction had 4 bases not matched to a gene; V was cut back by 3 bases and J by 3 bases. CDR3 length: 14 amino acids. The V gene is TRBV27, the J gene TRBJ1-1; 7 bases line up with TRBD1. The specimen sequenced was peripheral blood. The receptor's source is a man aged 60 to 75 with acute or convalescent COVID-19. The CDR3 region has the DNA TGTGCCAGCAGTTTTACAGGGGATTACACTGAAGCTTTCTTT. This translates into CASSFTGDYTEAFF.